These 24 T cell receptor beta chains were all obtained from the same sample, sequenced in a study of blood T cell repertoires in COVID-19. Sequenced by immunoSEQ multiplex PCR; TCRdb stores in-frame clones only, minus some. Counted here are some 23,000 clones, 80% to 85% occurring once; the ten biggest clones make up roughly 57%. The specimen was peripheral blood. The receptors come from a woman of 80 years or more with acute or convalescent COVID-19.

The chain couples TRBV9 to TRBJ2-3; perhaps TRBD2 as D (5 bases). Trimming took 3 bases from V and 1 from J, leaving 12 bases between them. CDR3 length equals 15 residues. Germline CDR1 and CDR2: SGDLS and YYNGEE. CDR3 amino acids: CASSASGRGTDTQYF. The CDR3 DNA reads as TGTGCCAGCAGCGCGTCGGGAAGGGGCACAGATACGCAGTATTTT.

CDR3 amino acids: CASGPQKNQPQHF. In nucleotides, the CDR3 is TGTGCCAGCGGCCCACAAAAGAATCAGCCCCAGCATTTT. The chain employs TRBV12-3 or TRBV12-4 and TRBJ1-5; D remains ambiguous. The CDR3 is 13 amino acids. V dropped 8 bases and J dropped 4 bases, with 12 bases sitting between them.

The rearrangement uses TRBV5-8 and TRBJ2-1; TRBD2 matches 7 bases. Germline CDR1 SGHTS, CDR2 YDEGEE. With 5 bases clipped from V and 3 bases from J, the junction kept 11 bases outside the gene matches. The CDR3 runs 16 residues. The CDR3 sequence: CASRWMRTSFYNEQFF. The DNA of the CDR3 is TGTGCCAGCAGATGGATGCGGACTAGTTTCTACAATGAGCAGTTCTTC.

The chain carries TRBV5-8 and TRBJ2-2; TRBD1 matches at 7 bases. Germline-derived CDR1 and CDR2 are SGHTS and YDEGEE. This CDR3 region has 15 residues. Germline trimming cut 4 bases from V and 5 bases from J; bases unmatched to any gene: 8. DNA for the CDR3: TGTGCCAGCAGCGAAGGGACAGCAGAAACCGGGGAGCTGTTTTTT. As protein: CASSEGTAETGELFF.

The CDR3 DNA reads TGTGCCAGCAATTCCACACACAGTCCAGGGCATCAGCCCCAGCATTTT. Its translation is CASNSTHSPGHQPQHF. This chain joins TRBV5-5 and TRBJ1-5, with a possible D match to TRBD1 (5 bases). Germline V CDR1 and CDR2: SGHKS, YYEKEE (reference sequence). V lost 6 bases to trimming and J lost 5 bases, with 21 bases between them. This CDR3 is built from 16 residues.

The chain carries TRBV6-2 or TRBV6-3 and TRBJ1-1; the match to TRBD1 covers 9 bases. V lost 4 bases, J lost 2 bases, and 8 bases stayed unmatched. The CDR3 totals 16 residues. Looked up from germline, CDR1 is MNHEY and CDR2 is SVGEGT. CDR3 region: CASSSGQGPPNTEAFF. CDR3 DNA: TGTGCCAGCAGTTCTGGACAGGGGCCTCCAAACACTGAAGCTTTCTTT.

This clone was recorded only once. This chain links TRBV2 with TRBJ1-5, with D unclear. The V gene's germline CDR1 is SNHLY and CDR2 FYNNEI. Trimming stripped 5 bases from V and 1 base from J, with 9 bases between. CDR3 length: 14 amino acids. DNA for the CDR3: TGTGCCAGCAGTCGGGAGGGCAGCAATCAGCCCCAGCATTTT. It translates to CASSREGSNQPQHF.

The rearrangement joins TRBV5-1 to TRBJ2-5; 10 nucleotides agree with TRBD1. The CDR3 is made up of 15 amino acids. After removal of 2 bases from V and 2 bases from J, the junction contained 3 bases not matched to a gene. Germline CDR1 is SGHRS and CDR2 is YFSETQ. The CDR3 loop is CASSLMGQGQETQYF. The DNA of the CDR3 is TGCGCCAGCAGCTTAATGGGACAGGGGCAAGAGACCCAGTACTTC. The full variable domain, with the rest looked up from reference TRBV5-1 and TRBJ2-5, is KAGVTQTPRYLIKTRGQQVTLSCSPISGHRSVSWYQQTPGQGLQFLFEYFSETQRNKGNFPGRFSGRQFSNSRSEMNVSTLELGDSALYLCASSLMGQGQETQYFGPGTRLLVL.

The rearrangement joins TRBV30 to TRBJ1-1; TRBD1 matches at 9 bases. The V gene's germline CDR1 is GTSNPN and CDR2 SVGIG (reference sequence). With V trimmed by 3 bases and J by 12 bases, 11 bases remained unmatched. The CDR3 loop spans 13 amino acids. This CDR3 reads CAWRPNRDRETFF. The CDR3 region has the DNA TGTGCCTGGAGGCCCAACCGGGACAGGGAAACTTTCTTT.

The chain carries TRBV7-9 and TRBJ2-3; 7 nucleotides agree with TRBD2. There are 14 residues in the CDR3. The ends lost 5 bases at V and 3 bases at J; junction bases unmatched: 5. Germline V lookup: CDR1 SEHNR, CDR2 FQNEAQ (reference sequence). The CDR3 spells CASSLTSETDTQYF. The CDR3 region has the DNA TGTGCCAGCAGCCTCACTAGCGAGACAGATACGCAGTATTTT.

The chain couples TRBV6-5 to TRBJ1-2; no definite D call. Germline V gene data show CDR1 as MNHEY and CDR2 as SVGAGI. The CDR3 runs to 13 residues. Trimming removed 10 bases at V and 7 bases at J, with 19 bases between. The CDR3 protein is CAMKTEDISGYTF. The CDR3, as DNA: TGTGCCATGAAGACGGAGGATATCTCTGGCTACACCTTC.

This clone turned up a few times. The chain couples TRBV30 to TRBJ2-5, with D possibly matching TRBD2 (5 bases). The CDR3 loop spans 12 amino acids. Trimming removed 3 bases at V and 5 bases at J, with 10 bases between. In germline, CDR1 is GTSNPN, CDR2 SVGIG (reference sequence). The CDR3 region has the DNA TGTGCCTGGAGCGGGGTGGGGGAGACCCAGTACTTC. Protein: CAWSGVGETQYF. Filled out from reference TRBV30 and TRBJ2-5, the complete variable domain reads SQTIHQWPATLVQPVGSPLSLECTVEGTSNPNLYWYRQAAGRGLQLLFYSVGIGQISSEVPQNLSASRPQDRQFILSSKKLLLSDSGFYLCAWSGVGETQYFGPGTRLLVL.

This chain uses TRBV5-1 with TRBJ2-5, with TRBD2 matching over 7 bases. The junction had 8 bases not matched to a gene; V was cut back by 7 bases and J by 2 bases. The germline V gene encodes CDR1 SGHRS and CDR2 YFSETQ. This CDR3 is built from 14 residues. The DNA of the CDR3 is TGCGCCAGCGGGGTATCGGGAGGACAAGAGACCCAGTACTTC. It translates to CASGVSGGQETQYF.

This sequence joins TRBV6-5 and TRBJ1-5; the match to TRBD1 covers 8 bases. The CDR3 loop spans 14 amino acids. V lost 6 bases to trimming and J lost 5 bases; unmatched junction nucleotides: 6. Germline CDR1 reads MNHEY; CDR2 reads SVGAGI. In DNA form, the CDR3 reads TGTGCCAGCAGGAGACAACAGGGGGATCAGCCCCAGCATTTT. It specifies CASRRQQGDQPQHF.

The V and J genes are TRBV10-1 and TRBJ2-3; D remains unclear. This CDR3 has 14 amino acids. Germline V gene lookup returns CDR1 WNHNN and CDR2 SYGVQD (reference sequence). Trimming cost V 0 bases and J 7 bases, with 11 bases left between them. As DNA, the CDR3 is TGCGCCAGCAGTGAGTCGAGTAGCCGCCATACGCAGTATTTT. It yields the protein CASSESSSRHTQYF.

The chain carries TRBV14 and TRBJ1-3; maybe TRBD1 (5 bases). CDR3 length equals 17 residues. With 5 bases removed from V and 2 bases from J, the gap between germline ends came to 19 bases. Germline CDR1 and CDR2: SGHDN and FVKESK. The CDR3 here is CASSKAGNRGPGNTIYF. The CDR3 DNA follows: TGTGCCAGCAGCAAGGCCGGCAATAGGGGCCCTGGAAACACCATATATTTT.

Only a few counts were recorded for this clone. V usage is TRBV5-1 and J usage is TRBJ2-1; 10 bases are shared with TRBD2. This CDR3 is built from 16 residues. Looked up from germline, CDR1 is SGHRS and CDR2 is YFSETQ. The ends lost 0 bases at V and 1 base at J; junction bases unmatched: 1. The CDR3 loop is CASSLGAGGSYNEQFF. CDR3 sequence (DNA): TGCGCCAGCAGCTTGGGAGCGGGGGGGTCCTACAATGAGCAGTTCTTC.

The CDR3 coding sequence is TGTGCCAGCACAAGGGGACAGGCCAGCTACACCTTC. The encoded protein is CASTRGQASYTF. The rearrangement joins TRBV6-5 to TRBJ1-2; 8 nucleotides agree with TRBD1. The germline CDR1 and CDR2 sequences are MNHEY and SVGAGI. The trim removed 7 bases at V and 9 bases at J, leaving 7 bases unmatched. CDR3 size: 12 residues.

CDR3 coding DNA: TGTGCCAGCAGCCAAAGCGGGAGTTCCTACAATGAGCAGTTCTTC. Its translation: CASSQSGSSYNEQFF. The chain recombines TRBV4-2 with TRBJ2-1; 8 nucleotides line up with TRBD2. This CDR3 region has 15 residues. CDR1 LGHNA and CDR2 YNFKEQ come from the germline V gene. J lost 1 base, V lost 2 bases, and 1 base had no gene match.

The V call is TRBV2, the J call TRBJ1-1; no clear D. This CDR3 contains 11 residues. Trimming took 8 bases from V and 1 from J, leaving 5 bases between them. Germline CDR1 reads SNHLY; CDR2 reads FYNNEI. The CDR3: CASSRNTEAFF. CDR3 nucleotide sequence: TGTGCCAGCTCGAGGAACACTGAAGCTTTCTTT.

This chain connects TRBV5-1 to TRBJ2-3; a weak D match, TRBD1 (5 bases). V was trimmed by 4 bases and J by 2 bases, leaving 14 bases between them. Germline CDR1 is SGHRS and CDR2 is YFSETQ. There are 15 residues in the CDR3. The CDR3 loop is CASSPTAGLTDTQYF. The CDR3 DNA reads as TGCGCCAGCAGCCCTACTGCAGGGCTCACAGATACGCAGTATTTT.

A few counts support this clone. The chain recombines TRBV5-1 with TRBJ1-2; 7 nucleotides align to TRBD1. CDR3 length: 15 amino acids. V was pared by 5 bases and J by 4 bases, with 11 bases of the junction left unmatched. CDR1 is SGHRS, CDR2 YFSETQ, per germline. CDR3 region: CASSSSPGQIYGYTF. CDR3 DNA: TGCGCCAGCAGTTCCAGTCCGGGACAGATCTATGGCTACACCTTC.

The J gene is TRBJ2-2, the V gene TRBV7-9; 8 bases line up with TRBD2. The CDR3 spans 15 residues. Germline values: CDR1 SEHNR, CDR2 FQNEAQ (reference sequence). The ends lost 2 bases at V and 6 bases at J; junction bases unmatched: 5. The CDR3, as DNA: TGTGCCAGCAGCTTAAGGACGGGAGGGTCCGGGGAGCTGTTTTTT. This encodes CASSLRTGGSGELFF.

V usage is TRBV5-8 and J usage is TRBJ1-4, with D possibly being TRBD1 (5 bases). CDR3 length: 13 amino acids. Between the trimmed V and J ends, which lost 2 bases and 7 bases, there was a span of 9 bases. Looked up from germline, CDR1 is SGHTS and CDR2 is YDEGEE. The CDR3 sequence: CASSFVRGEKLFF. In DNA, the CDR3 is TGTGCCAGCAGCTTTGTTAGGGGTGAAAAACTGTTTTTT.